The clone carrying this T cell receptor beta chain came up a few times. Its antigen is not identified. The people who gave samples were healthy Caucasians from Russia, aged roughly 6 to 100. V was shortened by 6 bases and J by 13 bases, with 18 bases between the two germline ends. CDR3 length equals 12 residues. A sample-barcoded 5' primer and a J-beta primer mix were used in a second PCR of about 7 to 12 cycles. TCRdb fed the 5' RACE reads into MiXCR, producing one record per CDR3 protein. Of around 1,000,000 distinct CDR3 sequences in the sample, less than 45% were seen once. This sample was included in a study of blood T cells in healthy people across ages. Regarding the study as a whole: There were more naive CD4+ cells and higher diversity in long-lived donors than in aged donors. Diversity estimates from one million T cells were considered underestimates.

Sequences were obtained from blood. J is TRBJ2-5 and V is TRBV12-3 or TRBV12-4, with a tentative D call TRBD2 (6 bases). The TCR comes from a man aged 18 to 30 in good health. The CDR3 protein is CASSGGILELYF. DNA of the CDR3: TGTGCCAGCAGCGGAGGGATCCTCGAGCTGTACTTC.